The 27 T cell receptor beta chains given below trace back to one sample, sequenced in a study of long-term antiretroviral therapy in people with HIV. This was the immunoSEQ v3.0 assay at survey level. The assay was immunoSEQ multiplex PCR, and TCRdb's table has in-frame clones only and misses some. The sample contains 25,000 to 30,000 clones, 80% to 90% of which appear only once. The starting material was unsorted PBMCs, obtained 3 years after starting antiretroviral therapy. These receptors were obtained from a man aged 35 to 55 with HIV.

The chain uses TRBV11-2 and TRBJ2-7; D uncertain. Deletions cut 1 base from V and 5 bases from J, with 9 bases between. There are 13 residues in the CDR3. In germline, CDR1 is SGHAT, CDR2 FQNNGV. The CDR3 protein is CASSLVHGDEQYF. CDR3 DNA sequence: TGTGCCAGCAGCTTAGTCCATGGGGACGAGCAGTACTTC.

V gene TRBV7-9 combines with J gene TRBJ2-5; D may be TRBD1 or TRBD2 (5 bases each). Looked up from germline, CDR1 is SEHNR and CDR2 is FQNEAQ (reference sequence). There are 14 residues in the CDR3. V was cut by 3 bases and J by 1 base, with 9 bases left in between. The CDR3, as DNA: TGTGCCAGCAGCTTCCCGGGGCGCCAAGAGACCCAGTACTTC. Amino acids: CASSFPGRQETQYF. The full variable domain, in which reference TRBV7-9 and TRBJ2-5 provide the parts outside the CDR3, is DTGVSQNPRHKITKRGQNVTFRCDPISEHNRLYWYRQTLGQGPEFLTYFQNEAQLEKSRLLSDRFSAERPKGSFSTLEIQRTEQGDSAMYLCASSFPGRQETQYFGPGTRLLVL.

This clone occurred once. The chain employs TRBV5-1 and TRBJ2-3; 8 positions agree with TRBD1. In germline, CDR1 is SGHRS, CDR2 YFSETQ. The J segment lost 7 bases and the V segment lost 4 bases, leaving 11 bases of the junction unmatched. This CDR3 is built from 15 residues. This CDR3 reads CASSPRQGYIYTQYF. DNA for the CDR3: TGCGCCAGCAGCCCACGACAGGGGTATATCTATACGCAGTATTTT.

Only a few counts were recorded for this clone. The J gene is TRBJ2-7, the V gene TRBV27; 7 positions agree with TRBD2. The germline V gene has CDR1 MNHEY and CDR2 SMNVEV (reference sequence). V was clipped by 7 bases and J by 7 bases; unmatched bases: 13. The CDR3 spans 14 residues. This CDR3 is CASTYWAGAREQYF. CDR3 coding DNA: TGTGCCAGCACCTATTGGGCGGGAGCTAGAGAGCAGTACTTC.

This chain links TRBV19 with TRBJ2-2; tentative D call: TRBD1 (6 bases). Trimming shortened V by 2 bases and J by 0 bases, and 19 bases separated the two germline ends. The CDR3 has 19 residues. Germline CDR1 reads LNHDA; CDR2 reads SQIVND (reference sequence). For the CDR3, the DNA is TGTGCCAGTAGTATATATAAGGGACACCCGTTCGCGAACACCGGGGAGCTGTTTTTT. This encodes CASSIYKGHPFANTGELFF.

CDR3 DNA: TGTGCCAGCAGTGAATCTGGCCTAGTCGGGTACAATGAGCAGTTCTTC. Protein sequence: CASSESGLVGYNEQFF. The genes are TRBV25-1 and TRBJ2-1, with unresolved D. Germline CDR1 and CDR2: MGHDK and SYGVNS. Trimming shortened V by 1 base and J by 4 bases, and 14 bases separated the two germline ends. The CDR3 extends over 16 amino acids.

The rearrangement joins TRBV6-5 to TRBJ1-2; a possible D gene is TRBD1 (6 bases). Trimming took 5 bases from V and 0 from J, leaving 10 bases between them. The germline CDR1 and CDR2 sequences are MNHEY and SVGAGI. The CDR3 runs to 14 residues. The CDR3 DNA is TGTGCCAGCAGTGGACAGCTATCTAACTATGGCTACACCTTC. Translating it yields CASSGQLSNYGYTF.

The chain combines TRBV11-2 with TRBJ2-2, with D tentatively TRBD2 (7 bases). V lost 4 bases and J lost 4, with 19 bases in between. This CDR3 comprises 17 residues. Germline V gene data show CDR1 as SGHAT and CDR2 as FQNNGV. CDR3 nucleotides: TGTGCCAGCAGCTCCCTATACCGGGGGGCGACCACCGGGGAGCTGTTTTTT. Amino acid sequence: CASSSLYRGATTGELFF.

The chain employs TRBV28 and TRBJ1-5; D is unclear. The CDR3 is 13 residues long. The germline V gene has CDR1 MDHEN and CDR2 SYDVKM. V was clipped by 11 bases and J by 4 bases, with 15 bases between them. In nucleotides, the CDR3 is TGTGCCGCCGGCAACGAACTGAATCAGCCCCAGCATTTT. Translated, it gives CAAGNELNQPQHF.

This rearrangement joins TRBV19 to TRBJ1-1; TRBD1 might be the D (5 bases). The V and J ends lost 1 base and 4 bases respectively, with 10 bases between them. The CDR3 consists of 14 residues. Germline lookup yields CDR1 LNHDA and CDR2 SQIVND (reference sequence). The chain's CDR3 is CASSIAGFGTEAFF. CDR3 in DNA: TGTGCCAGTAGTATAGCAGGGTTCGGCACTGAAGCTTTCTTT. Using reference TRBV19 and TRBJ1-1 for the parts outside the CDR3, the full variable domain is DGGITQSPKYLFRKEGQNVTLSCEQNLNHDAMYWYRQDPGQGLRLIYYSQIVNDFQKGDIAEGYSVSREKKESFPLTVTSAQKNPTAFYLCASSIAGFGTEAFFGQGTRLTVV.

The rearrangement uses TRBV5-6 and TRBJ1-2, with TRBD1 matching 12 bases. Germline lookup yields CDR1 SGHDT and CDR2 YYEEEE. The CDR3 has 16 residues. J gave up 8 bases and V 6 bases, and 14 bases lay outside the gene matches. CDR3 amino acids: CASTFEGTGGAEGYTF. In DNA form, the CDR3 reads TGTGCCAGCACCTTTGAGGGGACAGGGGGCGCAGAAGGCTACACCTTC.

The V call is TRBV7-9, the J call TRBJ1-4; D is uncertain. The V and J ends lost 3 bases and 0 bases respectively, with 5 bases between them. This CDR3 has 14 residues. Germline CDR1 is SEHNR and CDR2 is FQNEAQ (reference sequence). This CDR3 is CASSFLATNEKLFF. CDR3 bases: TGTGCCAGCAGCTTTCTGGCAACTAATGAAAAACTGTTTTTT.

The gene calls are TRBV7-9 and TRBJ2-3; a weak D match, TRBD1 (6 bases). Germline CDR1 SEHNR, CDR2 FQNEAQ (reference sequence). V was cut by 8 bases and J by 6 bases, with 27 bases left in between. This CDR3 is 17 amino acids long. The CDR3 sequence: CASAARVGTKNRDTQYF. As DNA, the CDR3 is TGTGCCAGCGCGGCCCGGGTCGGGACAAAAAACAGGGATACGCAGTATTTT.

The chain employs TRBV19 and TRBJ2-5; unclear D gene. The CDR3 has 14 amino acids. Germline CDR1 is LNHDA and CDR2 is SQIVND (reference sequence). V shed 7 bases and J shed 2 bases, with 14 bases lying between them. The CDR3 spells CASTSNDWQETQYF. The CDR3, as DNA: TGTGCCAGTACCTCGAACGACTGGCAAGAGACCCAGTACTTC.

This chain uses TRBV7-2 with TRBJ2-3; perhaps TRBD2 as D (6 bases). Deletions cut 0 bases from V and 6 bases from J, with 13 bases between. The germline V gene has CDR1 SGHTA and CDR2 FQGNSA. The CDR3 is made up of 15 amino acids. As DNA, the CDR3 is TGTGCCAGCAGCTTAGCTTCCAGACTAGGGGATACGCAGTATTTT. Its translation is CASSLASRLGDTQYF.

V and J are TRBV4-3 and TRBJ1-1; D gene uncertain. The CDR3 contains 15 residues. The ends were cut back, 1 base at V and 0 bases at J, with 9 bases in the middle. CDR1 is LGHNA, CDR2 YSLEER, per germline. CDR3 in DNA: TGCGCCAGCAGCCAAGGTACGGGGATGAACACTGAAGCTTTCTTT. Amino acid sequence: CASSQGTGMNTEAFF.

V and J are TRBV10-2 and TRBJ2-7, with D unresolved. The CDR3 totals 15 residues. CDR1 and CDR2 (germline): WSHSY, SAAADI. Trimming removed 3 bases at V and 0 bases at J, with 12 bases between. The CDR3 spells CASSDQRVSSYEQYF. The DNA of the CDR3 is TGCGCCAGCAGTGATCAACGGGTGAGCTCCTACGAGCAGTACTTC.

V usage is TRBV6-5 and J usage is TRBJ2-1, with D tentatively TRBD2 (6 bases). The CDR3 has 15 residues. Germline assignment: CDR1 MNHEY and CDR2 SVGAGI. Trimming took off 8 bases at V and 4 bases at J, with 18 bases between the two ends. As DNA, the CDR3 is TGTGCCAGCCGAGAAGATGCGGGACCTTACAATGAGCAGTTCTTC. Translation: CASREDAGPYNEQFF.

The V and J genes are TRBV10-2 and TRBJ1-5, with TRBD1 matching 10 bases. This CDR3 spans 18 amino acids. Germline loops: CDR1 WSHSY, CDR2 SAAADI. J lost 7 bases, V lost 7 bases, and 19 bases had no gene match. CDR3 coding DNA: TGCGCCAGCACCGCCGATACCGGGACAGGGGCCCTGTGGCAGCCCCAGCATTTT. Translation: CASTADTGTGALWQPQHF.

J is TRBJ1-1 and V is TRBV10-2, with TRBD1 identical over 9 bases. The CDR3 loop spans 15 amino acids. With V trimmed by 4 bases and J by 4 bases, 7 bases remained unmatched. Germline-derived CDR1 and CDR2 are WSHSY and SAAADI. CDR3 bases: TGCGCCAGCAGTGCGACAGGGGGAGGGAGCACTGAAGCTTTCTTT. Its translation is CASSATGGGSTEAFF.

V gene TRBV7-3 combines with J gene TRBJ2-1; no clear D. V was cut by 1 base and J by 6 bases, with 7 bases left in between. Germline CDR1 is SGHTA and CDR2 is FQGTGA. CDR3 length: 13 residues. The CDR3 DNA is TGTGCCAGCAGCTTAATCCCCCCCAATGAGCAGTTCTTC. Encoded protein: CASSLIPPNEQFF.

This chain links TRBV6-6 with TRBJ1-2, with 7 bases that match TRBD1. With 4 bases clipped from V and 4 bases from J, the junction kept 6 bases outside the gene matches. The CDR3 loop spans 14 amino acids. Germline-derived CDR1 and CDR2 are MNHNY and SVGAGI (reference sequence). In nucleotides, the CDR3 is TGTGCCAGCAGTTTAATCGGACAGGCCTATGGCTACACCTTC. Protein product: CASSLIGQAYGYTF.

The rearrangement uses TRBV29-1 and TRBJ2-1; 11 bases are a match to TRBD2. The CDR3 runs 14 residues. Germline V gives CDR1 SQVTM, CDR2 ANQGSEA. V lost 4 bases and J lost 10; bases outside the gene matches: 9. The CDR3 nucleotides are TGCAGCGTTGTTCGACTCACTAGCGGGGGCGAGCAGTTCTTC. As protein: CSVVRLTSGGEQFF.

The rearrangement uses TRBV6-6 and TRBJ2-1; 7 positions agree with TRBD1. This CDR3 is 15 amino acids long. Trimming took 0 bases from V and 10 from J; bases not matched to a gene: 9. In germline, CDR1 is MNHNY, CDR2 SVGAGI (reference sequence). The CDR3 nucleotides read TGTGCCAGCAGTTACTCGAAACAGGGGACACAAGAGCAGTTCTTC. The encoded protein is CASSYSKQGTQEQFF.

The rearrangement links TRBV21-1 to TRBJ2-3; the tabulated D call, TRBD2, remains unverified against the DNA. TRBV21-1 is designated a pseudogene. The CDR3 is 16 amino acids. The DNA of the CDR3 is TGTGCCAGCAGCAAAAGGAAAGACGCGGGAGTGGACACGCAGTATTTT. This gives the protein CASSKRKDAGVDTQYF.

The chain has TRBV4-2 and TRBJ2-7; 10 bases map to TRBD1. The ends lost 0 bases at V and 4 bases at J; junction bases unmatched: 6. The germline V gene has CDR1 LGHNA and CDR2 YNFKEQ. The CDR3 is 16 amino acids. The CDR3 loop is CASSQDGTGAWYEQYF. DNA for the CDR3: TGTGCCAGCAGCCAAGATGGGACAGGGGCTTGGTACGAGCAGTACTTC.

The chain has TRBV29-1 and TRBJ2-1; TRBD2 agrees at 10 bases. Looked up from germline, CDR1 is SQVTM and CDR2 is ANQGSEA. Trimming at V came to 6 bases and at J to 0 bases, leaving 5 bases not matched to a gene. The CDR3 is 15 amino acids. The CDR3 DNA follows: TGCAGCGTCCCACTAGCGGGGCCCTCCTACAATGAGCAGTTCTTC. This codes for CSVPLAGPSYNEQFF.